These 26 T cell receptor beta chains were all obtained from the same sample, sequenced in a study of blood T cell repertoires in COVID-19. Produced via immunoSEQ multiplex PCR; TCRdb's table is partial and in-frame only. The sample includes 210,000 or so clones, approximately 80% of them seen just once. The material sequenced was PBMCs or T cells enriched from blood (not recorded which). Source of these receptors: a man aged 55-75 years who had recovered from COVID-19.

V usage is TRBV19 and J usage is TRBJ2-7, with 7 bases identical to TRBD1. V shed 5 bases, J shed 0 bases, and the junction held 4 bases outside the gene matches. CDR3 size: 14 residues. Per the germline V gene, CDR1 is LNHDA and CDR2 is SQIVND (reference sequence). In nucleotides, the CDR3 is TGTGCCAGTAGTCGGGACAGTCGCTCCTACGAGCAGTACTTC. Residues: CASSRDSRSYEQYF.

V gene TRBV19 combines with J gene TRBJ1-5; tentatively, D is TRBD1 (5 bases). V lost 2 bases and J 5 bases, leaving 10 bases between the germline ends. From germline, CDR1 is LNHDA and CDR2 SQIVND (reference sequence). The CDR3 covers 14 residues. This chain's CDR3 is CASSILQGYQPQHF. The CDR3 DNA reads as TGTGCCAGTAGTATATTGCAGGGTTATCAGCCCCAGCATTTT.

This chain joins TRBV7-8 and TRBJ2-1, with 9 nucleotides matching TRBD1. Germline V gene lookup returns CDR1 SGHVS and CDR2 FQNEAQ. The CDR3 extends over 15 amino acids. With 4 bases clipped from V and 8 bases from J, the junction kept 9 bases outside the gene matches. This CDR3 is CASSYIGTGSYEQFF. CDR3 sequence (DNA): TGTGCCAGCAGCTACATCGGGACAGGGTCCTATGAGCAGTTCTTC.

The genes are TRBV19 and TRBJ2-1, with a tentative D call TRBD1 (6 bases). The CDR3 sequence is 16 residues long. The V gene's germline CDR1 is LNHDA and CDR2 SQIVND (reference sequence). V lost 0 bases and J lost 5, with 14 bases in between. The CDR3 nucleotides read TGTGCCAGTAGTATAGAGGGGGCAGGGGCGGACAATGAGCAGTTCTTC. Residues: CASSIEGAGADNEQFF. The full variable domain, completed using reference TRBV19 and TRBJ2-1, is DGGITQSPKYLFRKEGQNVTLSCEQNLNHDAMYWYRQDPGQGLRLIYYSQIVNDFQKGDIAEGYSVSREKKESFPLTVTSAQKNPTAFYLCASSIEGAGADNEQFFGPGTRLTVL.

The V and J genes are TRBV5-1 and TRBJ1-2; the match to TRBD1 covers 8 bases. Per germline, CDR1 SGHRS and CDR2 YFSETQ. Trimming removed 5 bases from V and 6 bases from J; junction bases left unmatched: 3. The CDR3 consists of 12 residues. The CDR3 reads CASSTGGHGYTF. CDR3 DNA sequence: TGCGCCAGCAGTACAGGGGGACATGGCTACACCTTC.

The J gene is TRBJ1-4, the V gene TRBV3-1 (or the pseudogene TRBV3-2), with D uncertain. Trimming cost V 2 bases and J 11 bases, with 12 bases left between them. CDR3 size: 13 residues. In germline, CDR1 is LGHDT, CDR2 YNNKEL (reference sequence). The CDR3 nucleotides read TGTGCCAGCAGCCAATCGTCACGGGATAAACTGTTTTTT. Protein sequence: CASSQSSRDKLFF.

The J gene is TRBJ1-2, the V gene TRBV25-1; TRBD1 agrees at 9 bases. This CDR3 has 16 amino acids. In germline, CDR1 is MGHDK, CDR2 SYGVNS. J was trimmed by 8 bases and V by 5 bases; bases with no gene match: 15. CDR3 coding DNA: TGTGCCAGCAGTCACCCGGGGGGACAGGGCATACGAGGCTACACCTTC. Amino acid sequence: CASSHPGGQGIRGYTF.

In nucleotides, the CDR3 is TGTGCCAGCCGGGGGGCCGGCAGGGATGAGCAGTTCTTC. It translates to CASRGAGRDEQFF. The V and J genes are TRBV6-5 and TRBJ2-1, with a tentative D call TRBD2 (7 bases). The ends were cut back, 8 bases at V and 8 bases at J, with 16 bases in the middle. The germline CDR1 and CDR2 sequences are MNHEY and SVGAGI. The CDR3 extends over 13 amino acids.

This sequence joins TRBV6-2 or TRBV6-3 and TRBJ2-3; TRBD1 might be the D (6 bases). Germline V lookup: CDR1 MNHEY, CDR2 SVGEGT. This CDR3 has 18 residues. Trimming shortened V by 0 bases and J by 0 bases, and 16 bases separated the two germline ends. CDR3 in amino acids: CASSYSIWSGQSTDTQYF. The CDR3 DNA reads TGTGCCAGCAGTTACTCGATCTGGTCAGGACAGAGCACAGATACGCAGTATTTT.

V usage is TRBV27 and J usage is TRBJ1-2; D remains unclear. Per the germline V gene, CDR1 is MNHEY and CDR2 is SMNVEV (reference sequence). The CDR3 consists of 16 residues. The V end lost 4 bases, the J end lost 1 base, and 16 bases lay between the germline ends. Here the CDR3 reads CASSSAAGDDNYGYTF. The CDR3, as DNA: TGTGCCAGCAGTTCCGCAGCGGGAGACGATAACTATGGCTACACCTTC.

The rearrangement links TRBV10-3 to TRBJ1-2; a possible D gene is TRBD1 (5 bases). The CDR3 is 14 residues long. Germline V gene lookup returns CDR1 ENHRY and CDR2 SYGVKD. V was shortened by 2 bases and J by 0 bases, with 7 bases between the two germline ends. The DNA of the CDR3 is TGTGCCATCAGTGAGGGGGGGACTAACTATGGCTACACCTTC. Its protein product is CAISEGGTNYGYTF.

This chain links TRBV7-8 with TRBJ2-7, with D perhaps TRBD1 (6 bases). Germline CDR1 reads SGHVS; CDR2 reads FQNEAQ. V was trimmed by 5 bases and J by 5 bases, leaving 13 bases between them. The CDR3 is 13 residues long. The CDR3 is CASSLPQGHEQYF. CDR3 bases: TGTGCCAGCAGCCTACCACAGGGCCACGAGCAGTACTTC.

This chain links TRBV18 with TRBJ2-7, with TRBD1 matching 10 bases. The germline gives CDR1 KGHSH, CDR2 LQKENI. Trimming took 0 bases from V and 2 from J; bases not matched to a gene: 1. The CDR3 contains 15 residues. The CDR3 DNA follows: TGTGCCAGCTCACCACCCGGGACAGGGGCCTACGAGCAGTACTTC. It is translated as CASSPPGTGAYEQYF.

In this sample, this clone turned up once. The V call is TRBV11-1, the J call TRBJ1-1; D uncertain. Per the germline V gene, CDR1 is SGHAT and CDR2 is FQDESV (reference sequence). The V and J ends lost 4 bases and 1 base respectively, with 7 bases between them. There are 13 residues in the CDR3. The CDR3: CASSSRENTEAFF. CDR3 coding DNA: TGTGCCAGCAGCTCGAGGGAGAACACTGAAGCTTTCTTT.

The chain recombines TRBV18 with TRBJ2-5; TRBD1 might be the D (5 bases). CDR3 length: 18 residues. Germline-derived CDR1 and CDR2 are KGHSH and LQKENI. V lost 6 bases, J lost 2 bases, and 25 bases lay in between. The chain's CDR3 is CASSPPPRGLIGQETQYF. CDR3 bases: TGTGCCAGCTCCCCTCCCCCAAGGGGTCTAATTGGACAAGAGACCCAGTACTTC.

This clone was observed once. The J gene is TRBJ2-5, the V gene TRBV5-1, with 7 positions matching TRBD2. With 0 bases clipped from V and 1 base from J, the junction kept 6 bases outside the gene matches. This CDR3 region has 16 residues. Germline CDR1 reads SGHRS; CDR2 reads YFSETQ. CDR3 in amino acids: CASSLGGGATQETQYF. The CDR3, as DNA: TGCGCCAGCAGCTTGGGGGGGGGAGCGACCCAAGAGACCCAGTACTTC.

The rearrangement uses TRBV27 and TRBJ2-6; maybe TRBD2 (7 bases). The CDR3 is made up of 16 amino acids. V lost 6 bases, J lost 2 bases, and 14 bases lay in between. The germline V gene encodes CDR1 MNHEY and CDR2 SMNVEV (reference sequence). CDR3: CASSRMGGPGANVLTF. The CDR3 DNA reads TGTGCCAGCAGCAGAATGGGGGGGCCTGGGGCCAACGTCCTGACTTTC.

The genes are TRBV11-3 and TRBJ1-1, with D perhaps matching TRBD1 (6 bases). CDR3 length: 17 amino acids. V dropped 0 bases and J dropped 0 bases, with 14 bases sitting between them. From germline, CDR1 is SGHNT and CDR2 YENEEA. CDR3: CASSLDWAGAMNTEAFF. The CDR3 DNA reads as TGTGCCAGCAGCTTAGATTGGGCAGGGGCTATGAACACTGAAGCTTTCTTT.

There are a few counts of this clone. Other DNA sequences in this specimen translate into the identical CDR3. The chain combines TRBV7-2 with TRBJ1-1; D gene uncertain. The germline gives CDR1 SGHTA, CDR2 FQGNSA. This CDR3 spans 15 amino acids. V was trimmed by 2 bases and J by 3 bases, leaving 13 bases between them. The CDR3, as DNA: TGTGCCAGCAGCTTACGTTGGGCAGTTGACACTGAAGCTTTCTTT. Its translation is CASSLRWAVDTEAFF.

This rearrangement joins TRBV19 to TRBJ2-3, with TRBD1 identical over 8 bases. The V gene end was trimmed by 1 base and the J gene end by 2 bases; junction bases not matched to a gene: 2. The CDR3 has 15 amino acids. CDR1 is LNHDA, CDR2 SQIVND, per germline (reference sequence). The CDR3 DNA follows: TGTGCCAGTAGTATAGCCAGGGGGCCCACAGATACGCAGTATTTT. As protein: CASSIARGPTDTQYF. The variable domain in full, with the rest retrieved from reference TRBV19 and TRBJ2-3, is DGGITQSPKYLFRKEGQNVTLSCEQNLNHDAMYWYRQDPGQGLRLIYYSQIVNDFQKGDIAEGYSVSREKKESFPLTVTSAQKNPTAFYLCASSIARGPTDTQYFGPGTRLTVL.

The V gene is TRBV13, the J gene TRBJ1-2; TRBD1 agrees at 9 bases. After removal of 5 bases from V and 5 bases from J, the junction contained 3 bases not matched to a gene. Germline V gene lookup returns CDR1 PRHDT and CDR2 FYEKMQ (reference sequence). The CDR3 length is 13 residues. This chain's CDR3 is CASSPGQGYGYTF. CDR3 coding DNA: TGTGCCAGCAGCCCGGGACAGGGATATGGCTACACCTTC.

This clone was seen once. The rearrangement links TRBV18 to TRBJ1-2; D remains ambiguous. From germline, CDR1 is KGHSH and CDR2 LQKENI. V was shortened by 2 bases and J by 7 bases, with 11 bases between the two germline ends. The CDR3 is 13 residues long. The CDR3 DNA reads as TGTGCCAGCTCACCAACAGAGTACGGTGGCTACACCTTC. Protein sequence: CASSPTEYGGYTF.

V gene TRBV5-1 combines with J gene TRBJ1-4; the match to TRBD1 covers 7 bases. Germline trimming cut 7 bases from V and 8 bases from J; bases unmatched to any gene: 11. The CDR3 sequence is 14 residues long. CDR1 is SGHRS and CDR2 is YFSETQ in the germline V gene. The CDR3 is CASANQGGGEKLFF. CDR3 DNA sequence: TGCGCCAGCGCGAATCAGGGGGGAGGAGAAAAACTGTTTTTT.

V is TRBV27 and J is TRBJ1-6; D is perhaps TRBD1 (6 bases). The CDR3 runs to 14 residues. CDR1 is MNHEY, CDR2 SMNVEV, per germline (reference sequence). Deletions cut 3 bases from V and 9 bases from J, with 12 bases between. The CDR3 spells CASSFGQGFSPLHF. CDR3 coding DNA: TGTGCCAGCAGTTTTGGCCAGGGGTTTTCACCCCTCCACTTT.

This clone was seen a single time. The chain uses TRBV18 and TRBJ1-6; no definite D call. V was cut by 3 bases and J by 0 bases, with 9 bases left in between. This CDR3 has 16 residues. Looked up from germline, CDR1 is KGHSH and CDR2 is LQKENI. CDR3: CASSPRTSSYNSPLHF. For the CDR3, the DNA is TGTGCCAGCTCACCCCGAACAAGCTCCTATAATTCACCCCTCCACTTT.

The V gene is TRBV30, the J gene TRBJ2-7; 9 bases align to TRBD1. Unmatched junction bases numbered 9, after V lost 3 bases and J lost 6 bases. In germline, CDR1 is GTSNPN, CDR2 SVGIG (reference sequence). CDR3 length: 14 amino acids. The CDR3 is CAWRYGTGSGEQYF. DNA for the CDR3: TGTGCCTGGAGGTACGGGACAGGGAGCGGCGAGCAGTACTTC.